The T cell receptor (beta chain) described here comes from a study of blood T cell repertoires in COVID-19. Background on the study: The cDNA or gDNA used as material had been derived from T cells, B-cell-depleted T cells, or PBMCs.

Germline assignment: CDR1 DFQATT and CDR2 SNEGSKA (reference sequence). V shed 7 bases and J shed 4 bases, with 10 bases lying between them. This CDR3 comprises 11 residues. Produced via immunoSEQ multiplex PCR; TCRdb's table is partial and in-frame only. This table has fewer than 300,000 clones, around 85% appearing once. Two consecutive negative NP/OP PCR tests, clearance, or resolved symptoms defined Cohort 3 recovery. Sequenced material: PBMCs or T cells enriched from blood (not recorded which). This clonotype originated in a woman aged 50 to 60 who had recovered from COVID-19. The V and J genes are TRBV20-1 and TRBJ1-2; a weak D match, TRBD1 (6 bases). The CDR3 DNA reads TGCAGTGGTAACAGGGTCTATGGCTACACCTTC. Residues: CSGNRVYGYTF.